The 28 T cell receptor gamma chains in this list originate from one sample, sequenced in a study of human gamma delta and Vdelta1 T cells. TCRdb re-called the PCR reads via CATT. The table lists a few thousand gamma-chain clones, around 5% of them singletons. Material: naive CD27+ Vdelta1 gamma-delta T cells from blood. These receptors all stem from a human donor in good health.

As for this clone: Compared with germline, one end of the junction differs, possibly owing to a read error. This rearrangement joins TRGV5 to TRGJ1 or TRGJ2. The J gene is not listed in TCRdb, so it was assigned here from a DNA match to germline. Germline V gene lookup returns CDR1 VINAFY and CDR2 YDVSNSKD. The CDR3 sequence is 18 residues long. The CDR3 bases are TGTGCCACCTGGGATGTTCCGGGGCCCCGGTGGGATTATTATAGGAAACTCTTT. It specifies CATWDVPGPRWDYYRKLF.

Of note for this clone: There is a difference at residue 9 between the TCRdb protein and the DNA translation, so the protein given here was translated from the DNA. This chain connects TRGV5 to TRGJ1 or TRGJ2. Unmatched junction bases numbered 12, after V lost 3 bases and J lost 7 bases. This CDR3 comprises 14 residues. Germline V gene data show CDR1 as VINAFY and CDR2 as YDVSNSKD. This CDR3 is CATWDSRDGYKKLF. The CDR3 coding sequence is TGTGCCACCTGGGACTCCCGGGATGGGTATAAGAAACTCTTT.

Comment on this clone: TCRdb assigns this DNA the protein of a much larger clone, which departs from its translation at residue 7; this likely reflects a read error, and the protein shown comes from translating the DNA. V is TRGV3 and J is TRGJ1 or TRGJ2. No J segment appears in TCRdb, so it was assigned here by matching the sequence to germline. This CDR3 is 14 amino acids long. Germline V gene data show CDR1 as VTNTFY and CDR2 as YDVSTARD (reference sequence). Trimming removed 3 bases from V and 0 bases from J; junction bases left unmatched: 5. CDR3 region: CATWDGLNYYKKLF. CDR3 bases: TGTGCCACCTGGGACGGACTGAATTATTATAAGAAACTCTTT.

This clone was counted only a few times. The protein held in TCRdb is that of a much larger clone and does not match this DNA's translation at residue 7, likely because of a read error; the protein shown is translated from the DNA. The chain carries TRGV3 and TRGJ1 or TRGJ2. Trimming removed 3 bases from V and 8 bases from J; junction bases left unmatched: 4. Germline V CDR1 and CDR2: VTNTFY, YDVSTARD (reference sequence). This CDR3 contains 11 residues. DNA for the CDR3: TGTGCCACCTGGGACTCACATAAGAAACTCTTT. Translated: CATWDSHKKLF.

As to this clone: Only one base separates this from a far larger clonotype, so it likely reflects a read error. The same CDR3 can be traced to other DNA sequences in this sample. The chain has TRGV9 and TRGJ1 or TRGJ2. The CDR3 is made up of 11 amino acids. The germline V gene encodes CDR1 GITISATS and CDR2 ISYDGTV (reference sequence). Here the CDR3 reads CALWEVYKKLF. In DNA, the CDR3 is TGTGCCTTGTGGGAGGTGTATAAGAAGCTCTTT.

Comments on this clone: A far bigger clonotype differs at one base, so this is likely a read error. The same CDR3 also results from other DNA sequences found in this sample. This chain uses TRGV9 with TRGJ1 or TRGJ2. Germline assignment: CDR1 GITISATS and CDR2 ISYDGTV (reference sequence). V trimming: 0 bases; J trimming: 6 bases; junction bases outside the gene matches: 5. The CDR3 is 13 amino acids. The CDR3 nucleotides read TGTGCCTTGTGGGAGGTGCGGAGTTATAAGAAACTCTTT. This gives the protein CALWEVRSYKKLF.

With respect to this clone: Being one base from a much bigger clone, this may be a read error. This chain connects TRGV3 to TRGJP2. This CDR3 spans 15 amino acids. Germline V lookup: CDR1 VTNTFY, CDR2 YDVSTARD (reference sequence). In DNA, the CDR3 is TGTGCCACCGGGGACAGGCGTAGTAGTGATTGGATCAAGACGTTT. Translating gives CATGDRRSSDWIKTF.

The table lists this clone with a few counts. TCRdb records a much larger clone's protein for this DNA, with a difference at residue 7 that likely arises from a read error; the protein given is the translation of the DNA. This chain joins TRGV2 and TRGJ1 or TRGJ2. The CDR3 extends over 13 amino acids. The germline gives CDR1 EGSNGY, CDR2 YDSYNSKV. CDR3 loop: CATWDGSYYKKLF. CDR3 bases: TGCGCCACCTGGGACGGTTCTTATTATAAGAAACTCTTT.

This clone was picked up a small number of times. The protein given in TCRdb and the translation of the DNA differ at residue 6, and the sequence presented here derives from the DNA. This chain connects TRGV2 to TRGJ1 or TRGJ2. The CDR3 has 11 residues. V shed 3 bases and J 8 bases; nucleotides not matched to a gene: 4. From germline, CDR1 is EGSNGY and CDR2 YDSYNSKV. The CDR3 loop is CATWDSHKKLF. The CDR3 coding sequence is TGTGCCACCTGGGACTCCCATAAGAAACTCTTT.

Only a few counts were recorded for this clone. The junction differs from germline at one of its ends, possibly a read error. The chain recombines TRGV2 with TRGJ1 or TRGJ2. This CDR3 comprises 11 residues. Germline V gene lookup returns CDR1 EGSNGY and CDR2 YDSYNSKV. The CDR3 here is CATWDGLKNLF. DNA of the CDR3: TGTGCCACCTGGGACGGGTTGAAGAACCTCTTT.

By share of the sample, this clone is medium-sized. The chain uses TRGV2 and TRGJ1 or TRGJ2. The V gene's germline CDR1 is EGSNGY and CDR2 YDSYNSKV. The CDR3 runs 13 residues. Trimming cost V 0 bases and J 7 bases; bases outside gene matches: 6. The CDR3 DNA sequence: TGTGCCACCTGGGACGGGCGACACTATAAGAAACTCTTT. It specifies CATWDGRHYKKLF.

In the case of this clone: Since a far larger clone is one base different, this is likely a read error. The J gene is uncalled and the V gene is TRGV5. The CDR3 is 14 residues long. Germline V lookup: CDR1 VINAFY, CDR2 YDVSNSKD. Written as DNA, the CDR3 is TGTGCCACCTGGGACAGGCCGGGGAGGTATAAGAAACTATTT. Protein product: CATWDRPGRYKKLF.

About this clone: TCRdb's protein for this DNA is that of a much larger clone and differs from the translation at residue 6, likely a read error; the protein shown is the DNA translation. The chain is built from TRGV5 and TRGJ1 or TRGJ2. Unmatched junction bases numbered 4, after V lost 6 bases and J lost 5 bases. CDR1 and CDR2 from the germline V gene are VINAFY and YDVSNSKD. The CDR3 length is 11 residues. CDR3 DNA sequence: TGTGCCACCTGGCATCATTATAAGAAACTCTTT. Amino acid sequence: CATWHHYKKLF.

This chain joins TRGV5 and TRGJ1 or TRGJ2. Germline V gene sequence: CDR1 VINAFY, CDR2 YDVSNSKD. CDR3 length equals 15 residues. The J segment lost 0 bases and the V segment lost 3 bases, leaving 8 bases of the junction unmatched. The CDR3 loop reads CATWDAPRNYYKKLF. CDR3 nucleotide sequence: TGTGCCACCTGGGACGCCCCTCGGAATTATTATAAGAAACTCTTT.

This clone was picked up a small number of times. The amino acid sequence in TCRdb belongs to a much larger clone and departs from this DNA's translation at residue 6, likely a sequencing read error; the sequence shown is translated from the DNA. J is TRGJ1 or TRGJ2 and V is TRGV3. The V and J ends lost 2 bases and 2 bases, in that order; junction bases with no gene match: 3. The CDR3 has 13 residues. The V gene's germline CDR1 is VTNTFY and CDR2 YDVSTARD (reference sequence). The CDR3 DNA is TGTGCCACCTGGGACAAATATTATTATAAGAAACTCTTT. Translating gives CATWDKYYYKKLF.

Comments on this clone: A much more abundant neighbour one base away suggests this may be a read error. The rearrangement links TRGV3 to TRGJ1 or TRGJ2. The CDR3 contains 20 residues. Germline V gene data show CDR1 as VTNTFY and CDR2 as YDVSTARD (reference sequence). V was pared by 1 base and J by 6 bases, with 27 bases of the junction left unmatched. CDR3 in DNA: TGTGCCACCTGGGACAGTCGCAGGCGCTCTCGCGATAAAGGTGTTTATAAGAAACTCTTT. It is translated as CATWDSRRRSRDKGVYKKLF.

This clone has more than one count but fewer than ten. The J gene is TRGJ1 or TRGJ2, the V gene TRGV5. Trimming removed 0 bases from V and 5 bases from J; junction bases left unmatched: 7. The CDR3 is 14 residues long. The germline CDR1 and CDR2 sequences are VINAFY and YDVSNSKD. This CDR3 reads CATWDRPLNYKKLF. As DNA, the CDR3 is TGTGCCACCTGGGACAGGCCCCTAAATTATAAGAAACTCTTT.

This clone is labeled medium-sized (0.01 to 0.1%). The rearrangement uses TRGV9 and TRGJ1 or TRGJ2. The germline V gene encodes CDR1 GITISATS and CDR2 ISYDGTV (reference sequence). V shed 0 bases, J shed 12 bases, and the junction held 8 bases outside the gene matches. The CDR3 loop spans 12 amino acids. This chain's CDR3 is CALWEVQEVKLF. The CDR3 DNA is TGTGCCTTGTGGGAGGTGCAAGAGGTGAAACTCTTT.

This clone was recorded a few times. Since a much larger clone is just one base distant, this may be a read error. V usage is TRGV5P and J usage is TRGJ1 or TRGJ2. TRGV5P represents a pseudogene. This CDR3 has 11 amino acids. Here the CDR3 DNA reads TGTGCCACGTGGTCTTATTATAAGAAACTCTTT. It yields the protein CATWSYYKKLF.

Sample share makes this clone medium-sized. The chain uses TRGV8 and TRGJ1 or TRGJ2. Looked up from germline, CDR1 is VENAVY and CDR2 is YDSYNSRV. J lost 3 bases, V lost 6 bases, and 14 bases had no gene match. The CDR3 is 15 residues long. Written as DNA, the CDR3 is TGTGCCACCTGGTGGGGCGCCCCGTTTTATTATAAGAAACTCTTT. Amino acid sequence: CATWWGAPFYYKKLF.

There are a few counts of this clone. TCRdb and the translated DNA give different amino acids at residue 6; the protein presented here is the one translated from the DNA. V is TRGV2 and J is TRGJ1 or TRGJ2. The ends lost 2 bases at V and 3 bases at J; junction bases unmatched: 7. The CDR3 has 14 amino acids. The germline gives CDR1 EGSNGY, CDR2 YDSYNSKV. The CDR3 spells CATWDVRAYYKKLF. For the CDR3, the DNA is TGTGCCACCTGGGACGTGCGGGCTTATTATAAGAAACTCTTT.

By sample fraction, this clone is large. V is TRGV3 and J is TRGJ1 or TRGJ2. The germline gives CDR1 VTNTFY, CDR2 YDVSTARD (reference sequence). This CDR3 has 13 amino acids. V was clipped by 0 bases and J by 5 bases; unmatched bases: 4. CDR3 residues: CATWDRLDYKKLF. In DNA, the CDR3 is TGTGCCACCTGGGACAGGCTAGATTATAAGAAACTCTTT.

This clone has a handful of counts. The protein recorded in TCRdb matches a much larger clone and deviates from this DNA's translation at residue 4, suggesting a read error; the protein here is obtained by translating the DNA. The chain links TRGV8 to TRGJ1 or TRGJ2. The CDR3 contains 11 residues. Germline lookup yields CDR1 VENAVY and CDR2 YDSYNSRV. The CDR3 region is CATGDIHKKLF. CDR3 bases: TGTGCCACCGGGGATATCCATAAGAAACTCTTT.

The sample holds a few counts of this clone. An end of the junction differs from the germline gene, which may be a read error. Other DNA sequences in the sample encode the same CDR3. The V gene is TRGV3, the J gene TRGJ1 or TRGJ2. Per the germline V gene, CDR1 is VTNTFY and CDR2 is YDVSTARD (reference sequence). The CDR3 runs 14 residues. The CDR3 DNA is TGTGCCACCTGGGACAGTCGGGTCGATTATAAGAAGCTCTTT. Amino acid sequence: CATWDSRVDYKKLF.

This clone was found a few times. This is likely an artifact of a read error, given a far larger clone one base away. Additional DNA sequences in this sample encode the identical CDR3. The chain combines TRGV9 with TRGJ1 or TRGJ2. In germline, CDR1 is GITISATS, CDR2 ISYDGTV (reference sequence). This CDR3 is 13 amino acids long. V lost 0 bases to trimming and J lost 9 bases; unmatched junction nucleotides: 8. CDR3 sequence reads: CALWEVLLGKKLF. The CDR3, as DNA: TGTGCCTTGTGGGAGGTGCTGTTGGGTAAGAAACTCTTT.

This clone is labeled as large. Other DNA sequences in this specimen translate into the identical CDR3. The chain has TRGV3 and TRGJP1. Germline CDR1 is VTNTFY and CDR2 is YDVSTARD (reference sequence). V shed 0 bases and J 1 base; nucleotides not matched to a gene: 17. The CDR3 sequence is 20 residues long. The CDR3 is CATWDRHSSRGCTTGWFKIF. CDR3 sequence (DNA): TGTGCCACCTGGGACAGGCATTCGTCTCGGGGGTGTACCACTGGTTGGTTCAAGATATTT.

Regarding this clone: This likely traces to a read error, being one base from a far larger clone. J gene calling gave no result, while the V gene is TRGV9. The CDR3 spans 12 residues. Germline CDR1 is GITISATS and CDR2 is ISYDGTV (reference sequence). The CDR3 DNA sequence: TGTGCCTTGAATCGGGGTGCTTCGGAGAAACTATTT. Translated, it gives CALNRGASEKLF.

V usage is TRGV3 and J usage is TRGJ1 or TRGJ2. The germline V gene encodes CDR1 VTNTFY and CDR2 YDVSTARD (reference sequence). The trim removed 0 bases at V and 1 base at J, leaving 3 bases unmatched. The CDR3 sequence is 14 residues long. The CDR3 is CATWDRPNYYKKLF. DNA for the CDR3: TGTGCCACCTGGGACAGGCCCAATTATTATAAGAAACTCTTT.